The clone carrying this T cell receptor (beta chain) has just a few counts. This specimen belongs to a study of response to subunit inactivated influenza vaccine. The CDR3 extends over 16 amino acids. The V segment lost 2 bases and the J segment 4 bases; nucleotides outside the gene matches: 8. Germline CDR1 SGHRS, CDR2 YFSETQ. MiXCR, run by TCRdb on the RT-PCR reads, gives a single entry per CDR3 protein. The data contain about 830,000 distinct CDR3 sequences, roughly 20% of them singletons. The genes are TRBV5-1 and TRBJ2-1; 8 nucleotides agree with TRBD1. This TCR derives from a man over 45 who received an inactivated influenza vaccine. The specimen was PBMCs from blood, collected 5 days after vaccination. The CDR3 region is CASSLDGTGLYNEQFF. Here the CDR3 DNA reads TGCGCCAGCAGCTTAGACGGGACAGGCCTTTACAATGAGCAGTTCTTC.